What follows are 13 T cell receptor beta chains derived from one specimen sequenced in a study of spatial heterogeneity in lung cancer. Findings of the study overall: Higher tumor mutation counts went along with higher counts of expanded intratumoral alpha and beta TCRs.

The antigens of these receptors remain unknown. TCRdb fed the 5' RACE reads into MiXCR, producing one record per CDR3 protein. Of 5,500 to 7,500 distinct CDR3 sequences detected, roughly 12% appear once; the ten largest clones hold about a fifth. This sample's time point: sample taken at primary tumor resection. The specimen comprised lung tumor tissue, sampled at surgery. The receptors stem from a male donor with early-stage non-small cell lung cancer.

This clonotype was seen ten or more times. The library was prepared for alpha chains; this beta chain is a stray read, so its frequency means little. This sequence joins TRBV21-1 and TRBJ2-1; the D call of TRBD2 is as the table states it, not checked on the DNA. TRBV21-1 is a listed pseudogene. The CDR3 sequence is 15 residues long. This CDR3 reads CASSRGTVSYNEQFF. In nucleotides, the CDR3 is TGTGCCAGCAGCAGAGGGACTGTCTCCTACAATGAGCAGTTCTTC.

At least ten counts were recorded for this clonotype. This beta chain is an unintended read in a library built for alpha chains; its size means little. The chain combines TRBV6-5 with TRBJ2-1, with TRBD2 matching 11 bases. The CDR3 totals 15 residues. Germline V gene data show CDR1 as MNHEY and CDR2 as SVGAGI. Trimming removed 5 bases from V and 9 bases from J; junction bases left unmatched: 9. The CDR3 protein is CASSPQLAGVGEQFF. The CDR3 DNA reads TGTGCCAGCAGTCCTCAACTAGCGGGGGTAGGTGAGCAGTTCTTC.

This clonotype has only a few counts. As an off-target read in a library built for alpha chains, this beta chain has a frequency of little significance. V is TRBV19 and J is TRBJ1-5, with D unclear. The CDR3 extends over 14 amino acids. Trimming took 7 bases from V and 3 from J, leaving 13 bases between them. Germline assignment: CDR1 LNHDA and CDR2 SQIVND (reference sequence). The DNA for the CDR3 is TGTGCCAGTACCCCCCTGGAGACCAATCAGCCCCAGCATTTT. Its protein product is CASTPLETNQPQHF.

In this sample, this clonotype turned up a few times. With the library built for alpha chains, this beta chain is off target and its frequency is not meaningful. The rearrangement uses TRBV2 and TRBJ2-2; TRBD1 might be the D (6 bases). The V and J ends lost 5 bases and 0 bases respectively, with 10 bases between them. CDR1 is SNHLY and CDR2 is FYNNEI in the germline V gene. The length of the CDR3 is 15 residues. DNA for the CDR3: TGTGCCAGCAGTCGGACAGCCTCGAACACCGGGGAGCTGTTTTTT. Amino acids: CASSRTASNTGELFF.

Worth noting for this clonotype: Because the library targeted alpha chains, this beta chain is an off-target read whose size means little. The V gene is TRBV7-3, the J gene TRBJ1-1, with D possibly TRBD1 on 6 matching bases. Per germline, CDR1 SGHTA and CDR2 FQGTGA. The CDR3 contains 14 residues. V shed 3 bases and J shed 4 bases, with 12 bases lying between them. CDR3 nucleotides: TGTGCCAGCAGCTTTACAGGGTTGGGCACTGAAGCTTTCTTT. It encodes CASSFTGLGTEAFF.

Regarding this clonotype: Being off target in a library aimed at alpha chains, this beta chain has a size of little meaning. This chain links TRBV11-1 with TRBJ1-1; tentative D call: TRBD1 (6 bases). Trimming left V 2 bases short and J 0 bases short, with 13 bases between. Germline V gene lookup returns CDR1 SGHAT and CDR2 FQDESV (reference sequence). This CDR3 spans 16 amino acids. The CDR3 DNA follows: TGTGCCAGCAGCTTACGAACAGGGCCCATGAACACTGAAGCTTTCTTT. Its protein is CASSLRTGPMNTEAFF. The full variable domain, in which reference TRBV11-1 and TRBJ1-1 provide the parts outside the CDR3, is EAEVAQSPRYKITEKSQAVAFWCDPISGHATLYWYRQILGQGPELLVQFQDESVVDDSQLPKDRFSAERLKGVDSTLKIQPAELGDSAMYLCASSLRTGPMNTEAFFGQGTRLTVV.

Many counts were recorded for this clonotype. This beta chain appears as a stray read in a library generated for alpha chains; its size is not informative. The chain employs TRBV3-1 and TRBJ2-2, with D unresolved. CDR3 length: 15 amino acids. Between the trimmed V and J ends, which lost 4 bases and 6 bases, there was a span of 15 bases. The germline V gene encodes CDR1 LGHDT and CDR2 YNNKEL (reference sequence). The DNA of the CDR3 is TGTGCCAGCAGCCCACCCGGGTCAAGGGCCGGGGAGCTGTTTTTT. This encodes CASSPPGSRAGELFF.

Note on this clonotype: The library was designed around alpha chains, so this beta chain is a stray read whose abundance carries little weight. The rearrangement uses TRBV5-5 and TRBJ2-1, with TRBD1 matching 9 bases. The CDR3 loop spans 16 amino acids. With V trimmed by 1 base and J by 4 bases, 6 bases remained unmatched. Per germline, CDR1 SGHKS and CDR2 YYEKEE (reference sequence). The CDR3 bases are TGTGCCAGCAGCTTGCCAACAGGGGGCTTATACAATGAGCAGTTCTTC. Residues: CASSLPTGGLYNEQFF.

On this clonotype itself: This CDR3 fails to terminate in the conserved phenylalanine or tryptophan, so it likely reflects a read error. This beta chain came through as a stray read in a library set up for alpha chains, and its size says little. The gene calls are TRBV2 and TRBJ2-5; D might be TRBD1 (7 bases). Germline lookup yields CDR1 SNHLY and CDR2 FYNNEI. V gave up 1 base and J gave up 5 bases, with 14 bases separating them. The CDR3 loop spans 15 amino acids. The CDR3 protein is CASSEESQGGETQYI. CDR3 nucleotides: TGTGCCAGCAGTGAAGAGAGTCAGGGGGGCGAGACCCAGTACATC.

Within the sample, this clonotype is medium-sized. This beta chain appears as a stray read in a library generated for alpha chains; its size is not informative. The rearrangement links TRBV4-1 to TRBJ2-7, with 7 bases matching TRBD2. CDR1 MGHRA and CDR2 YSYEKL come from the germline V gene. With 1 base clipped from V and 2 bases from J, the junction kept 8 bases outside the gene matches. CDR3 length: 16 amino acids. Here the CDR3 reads CASSQAGPSGAYEQYF. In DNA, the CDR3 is TGCGCCAGCAGCCAAGCCGGGCCTAGCGGAGCCTACGAGCAGTACTTC.

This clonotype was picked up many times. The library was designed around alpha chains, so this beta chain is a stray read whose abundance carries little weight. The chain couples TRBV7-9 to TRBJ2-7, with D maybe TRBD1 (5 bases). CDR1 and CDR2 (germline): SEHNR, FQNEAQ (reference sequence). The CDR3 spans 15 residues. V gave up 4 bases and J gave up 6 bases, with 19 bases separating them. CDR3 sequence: CASSSSQGTLAEQYF. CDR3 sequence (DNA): TGTGCCAGCAGCTCCTCCCAGGGAACCCTCGCCGAGCAGTACTTC.

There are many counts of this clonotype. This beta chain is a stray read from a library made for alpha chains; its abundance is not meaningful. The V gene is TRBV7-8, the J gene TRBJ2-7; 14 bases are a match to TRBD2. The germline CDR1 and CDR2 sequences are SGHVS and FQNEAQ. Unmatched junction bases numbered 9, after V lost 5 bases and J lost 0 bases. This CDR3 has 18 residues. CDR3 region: CASSAHRLAGGLSYEQYF. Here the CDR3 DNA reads TGTGCCAGCAGCGCCCACAGACTAGCGGGAGGGCTCTCCTACGAGCAGTACTTC.

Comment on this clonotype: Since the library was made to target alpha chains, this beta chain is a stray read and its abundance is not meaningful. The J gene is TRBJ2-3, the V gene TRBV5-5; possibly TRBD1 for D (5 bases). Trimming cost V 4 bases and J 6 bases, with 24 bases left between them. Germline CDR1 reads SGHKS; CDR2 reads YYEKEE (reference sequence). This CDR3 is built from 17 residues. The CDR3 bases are TGTGCCAGCAGCCGAACAGGCGAAACAGATATCATGGATACGCAGTATTTT. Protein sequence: CASSRTGETDIMDTQYF.